The entry below describes one TCR beta chain. Its antigen is undetermined. The source of the sample is a study of lymphopenia after photon versus proton radiotherapy. The method was immunoSEQ multiplex PCR; TCRdb's version includes in-frame clones alone and lacks a portion of them. The sample carries approximately 47,000 clones, about 85% recorded once. Study-wide results and limits: Only patients who died were analyzed for survival; proton advantage is unproven. A bigger post-nadir fall in TCR diversity correlated inversely with survival time in deceased patients. Photon-treated patients lost naive T cells and TCR diversity; proton-treated stayed stable. After the lymphocyte nadir, photon-treated repertoires showed oligoclonal expansion, especially of CD8+ Temra cells.

This sequence was found in a man aged 35 to 55 with gastric cancer. The material was peripheral blood, obtained from a patient treated with photon-based radiotherapy.

The chain's CDR3 is CASHPSGGPRETQYF. In DNA, the CDR3 is TGTGCCAGTCACCCGAGCGGGGGGCCCCGAGAGACCCAGTACTTC. The chain uses TRBV19 and TRBJ2-5; 9 bases agree with TRBD2. Germline CDR1 and CDR2: LNHDA and SQIVND (reference sequence). The CDR3 covers 15 residues. The ends lost 8 bases at V and 4 bases at J; junction bases unmatched: 11. Full variable domain (remainder filled in from reference TRBV19 and TRBJ2-5): DGGITQSPKYLFRKEGQNVTLSCEQNLNHDAMYWYRQDPGQGLRLIYYSQIVNDFQKGDIAEGYSVSREKKESFPLTVTSAQKNPTAFYLCASHPSGGPRETQYFGPGTRLLVL.